This is a list of T cell receptor beta chains from one sample in a study of T-cell reconstitution after alpha-beta-depleted transplantation in children. In TCRdb, the PCR reads were re-called with MiXCR into one record per CDR3 protein. Found here are some 400,000 distinct CDR3 sequences, around 21% of them singletons; the top ten hold 3.5% to 4%. This material consisted of PBMCs from the stem cell graft donor, taken from the stem cell graft. The receptors were sampled from a human donor who donated a stem cell graft to a child with acute myeloid leukemia. Both conserved end residues are part of each CDR3. Fields, in order: J gene, CDR3 length, clone size, V gene, D gene, CDR3 protein. A D gene is named only where the DNA matches it firmly. Size tells how often a clone was seen (once, few, many) or the class of an expanded clone, and some rows leave it out.

>TRBJ2-5|16|NA|TRBV13|TRBD2
CASSDGTSGPQETQYF
>TRBJ2-4|12|few|TRBV20-1|TRBD2
CSAPGGGNIQYF
>TRBJ2-7|14|few|TRBV7-2|NA
CASSLGVGAYEQYF
>TRBJ2-1|14|NA|TRBV5-1|TRBD2
CASSMGLAGDEQFF
>TRBJ1-4|16|few|TRBV15|TRBD1
CATSRGQGHYNEKLFF
>TRBJ2-2|16|many|TRBV13|TRBD2
CASSSLTSVNTGELFF
>TRBJ1-2|13|NA|TRBV12-3/TRBV12-4|TRBD1
CASSPNRGPGYTF
>TRBJ2-3|16|many|TRBV4-1|TRBD1
CASSQDRRGRTDTQYF
>TRBJ2-7|15|NA|TRBV7-9|TRBD2
CASSSWEGLVYEQYF
>TRBJ2-5|15|few|TRBV10-1|NA
CASSESRGVKETQYF
>TRBJ1-5|15|NA|TRBV24-1|NA
CATSKREGGSQPQHF
>TRBJ2-5|15|NA|TRBV28|TRBD2
CASSLGDYRQETQYF
>TRBJ2-5|13|few|TRBV12-3/TRBV12-4|NA
CASSFESPETQYF
>TRBJ2-1|13|many|TRBV20-1|NA
CSASQAVYNEQFF
>TRBJ1-1|14|NA|TRBV27|NA
CASSQTLMNTEAFF
>TRBJ2-1|17|few|TRBV28|NA
CASQPGTYPSSYNEQFF
>TRBJ1-6|15|many|TRBV12-3/TRBV12-4|TRBD1
CASSSLDRVYSPLHF
>TRBJ2-5|15|few|TRBV10-1|NA
CASSEMYVVRETQYF
>TRBJ2-7|14|many|TRBV10-3|TRBD1
CAISGTGRLREQYF
>TRBJ2-5|12|many|TRBV20-1|NA
CSAQGGGETQYF
>TRBJ2-3|14|NA|TRBV29-1|TRBD2
CSVEVSGSTDTQYF
>TRBJ2-2|17|NA|TRBV5-1|TRBD1
CASSFAGRQGDTGELFF
>TRBJ2-7|13|few|TRBV12-3/TRBV12-4|NA
CASNLGSGYEQYF
>TRBJ1-3|14|many|TRBV20-1|NA
CSASRGHGGNTIYF
>TRBJ2-5|15|NA|TRBV12-3/TRBV12-4|NA
CASSLSGSLRETQYF
>TRBJ2-7|13|few|TRBV10-3|TRBD1
CAISPDRIYEQYF
>TRBJ2-4|16|many|TRBV20-1|NA
CSAIKPLSGAKNIQYF
>TRBJ2-7|11|few|TRBV12-3/TRBV12-4|NA
CASRGRHEQYF
>TRBJ2-3|15|few|TRBV7-2|NA
CASSLTAGRADTQYF
>TRBJ2-7|14|NA|TRBV20-1|TRBD2
CSARPGLAVYEQYF
>TRBJ2-3|16|NA|TRBV5-1|TRBD2
CASSLRGLAGTDTQYF
>TRBJ2-1|14|NA|TRBV10-2|TRBD1
CASNAGQGYNEQFF
>TRBJ2-2|15|few|TRBV20-1|TRBD2
CSAASSGLNTGELFF
>TRBJ1-1|13|few|TRBV29-1|NA
CSVEWDLNTEAFF
>TRBJ2-3|14|NA|TRBV5-6|NA
CASSLPTITDTQYF
>TRBJ2-3|13|NA|TRBV28|NA
CASSFPLSDTQYF
>TRBJ2-1|17|many|TRBV20-1|TRBD2
CSAREDGREFYRNEQFF
>TRBJ1-5|15|few|TRBV9|NA
CASSVSGYSNQPQHF
>TRBJ2-7|11|many|TRBV29-1|TRBD2
CSAAGPYEQYF
>TRBJ2-7|17|NA|TRBV10-3|TRBD2
CAISDSGPAGVFYEQYF
>TRBJ2-7|14|many|TRBV12-3/TRBV12-4|TRBD1
CASRGTEITYEQYF
>TRBJ2-1|17|NA|TRBV4-1|TRBD2
CASSPGLAVSSYNEQFF
>TRBJ1-5|16|few|TRBV10-3|NA
CAISAGGQKTGQPQHF
>TRBJ2-3|17|few|TRBV7-3|TRBD2
CASSPAGVPGRTDTQYF
>TRBJ2-7|13|NA|TRBV6-1|NA
CAISPGSTYEQYF